This TCR beta chain derives from a study of blood T cells in healthy people across ages. Per the germline V gene, CDR1 is SGHTA and CDR2 is FQGNSA. The CDR3 runs 17 residues. Each donor had around 10 milliliters of peripheral blood drawn. The authors ran a second PCR of about 7 to 11 cycles using a sample-barcoded 5' primer and a J-beta primer mix. TCRdb fed the 5' RACE reads into MiXCR, producing one record per CDR3 protein. The sample consists of about 1.4 million distinct CDR3 sequences, approximately 59% of them appearing once. The sample consisted of blood. The gene calls are TRBV7-2 and TRBJ2-4; 7 nucleotides align to TRBD1. The DNA end lines up better with TRBJ2-7; the J call may be wrong. This sequence was found in a man between 18 and 29 years old in good health. DNA of the CDR3: TGTGCCAGCCCGCCCCTAACCTCCGACAGGGTTGGGGACGAGCAGTACTTC. Amino acids: CASPPLTSDRVGDEQYF.